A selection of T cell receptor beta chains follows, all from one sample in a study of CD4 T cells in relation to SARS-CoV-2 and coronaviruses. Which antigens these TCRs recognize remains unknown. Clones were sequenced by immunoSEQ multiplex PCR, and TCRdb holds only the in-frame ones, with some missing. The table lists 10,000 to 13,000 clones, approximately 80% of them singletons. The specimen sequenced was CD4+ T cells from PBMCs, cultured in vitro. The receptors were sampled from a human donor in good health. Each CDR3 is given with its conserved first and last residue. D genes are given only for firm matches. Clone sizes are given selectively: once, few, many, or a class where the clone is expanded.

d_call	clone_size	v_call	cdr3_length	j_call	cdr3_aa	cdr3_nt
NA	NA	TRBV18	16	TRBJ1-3	CASSPLPGDSGNTIYF	TGTGCCAGCTCACCCTTGCCAGGGGACTCTGGAAACACCATATATTTT
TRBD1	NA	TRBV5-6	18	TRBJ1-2	CASSLGAVTGGVNYGYTF	TGTGCCAGCAGCTTGGGCGCCGTGACAGGGGGAGTTAACTATGGCTACACCTTC
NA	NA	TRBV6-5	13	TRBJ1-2	CASTQGLDYGYTF	TGTGCCAGCACCCAGGGGCTGGACTATGGCTACACCTTC
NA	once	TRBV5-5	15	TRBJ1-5	CASSSEDGRGQPQHF	TGTGCCAGCAGCTCCGAGGACGGAAGGGGTCAGCCCCAGCATTTT
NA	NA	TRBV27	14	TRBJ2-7	CASMAGQSSYEQYF	TGTGCCAGCATGGCAGGCCAGAGCTCCTACGAGCAGTACTTC
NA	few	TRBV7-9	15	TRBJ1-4	CASSTGGAANEKLFF	TGTGCCAGCAGTACGGGGGGCGCCGCTAATGAAAAACTGTTTTTT
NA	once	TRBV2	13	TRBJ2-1	CASSLISNNEQFF	TGTGCCAGCAGTCTAATTTCGAACAATGAGCAGTTCTTC
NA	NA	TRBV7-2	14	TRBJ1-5	CASSSDGLNQPQHF	TGTGCCAGCAGCTCGGACGGACTCAATCAGCCCCAGCATTTT
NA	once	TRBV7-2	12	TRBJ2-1	CASSSLLAEQFF	TGTGCCAGCAGCTCCCTGCTAGCGGAGCAGTTCTTC
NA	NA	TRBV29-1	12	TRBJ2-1	CSVSRSNDEQFF	TGCAGCGTTTCCAGATCGAACGATGAGCAGTTCTTC
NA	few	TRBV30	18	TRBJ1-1	CAWSKEIGTRRGGTEAFF	TGTGCCTGGAGTAAAGAAATCGGGACAAGGAGAGGTGGCACTGAAGCTTTCTTT
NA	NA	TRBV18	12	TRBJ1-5	CASSPPQQPQHF	TGTGCCAGCTCACCACCGCAACAGCCCCAGCATTTT
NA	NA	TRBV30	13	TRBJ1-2	CAWSRGAGYGYTF	TGTGCCTGGAGTCGAGGGGCGGGCTATGGCTACACCTTC
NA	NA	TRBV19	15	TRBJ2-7	CASSPNRGLPGEQYF	TGTGCCAGTAGTCCAAACCGGGGACTTCCCGGCGAGCAGTACTTC
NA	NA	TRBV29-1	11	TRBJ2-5	CSVQPQETQYF	TGCAGCGTTCAGCCCCAAGAGACCCAGTACTTC
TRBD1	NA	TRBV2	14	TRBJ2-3	CASSDRGRTDTQYF	TGTGCCAGCAGTGACAGGGGGCGAACAGATACGCAGTATTTT
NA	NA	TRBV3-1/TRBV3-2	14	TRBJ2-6	CASSLGSGANVLTF	TGTGCCAGCAGTTTAGGGTCTGGGGCCAACGTCCTGACTTTC
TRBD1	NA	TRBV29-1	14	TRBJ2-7	CSASDRGGSYEQYF	TGCAGCGCCTCGGACAGGGGGGGATCCTACGAGCAGTACTTC
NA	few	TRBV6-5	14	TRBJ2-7	CASSLEDNAYEQYF	TGTGCCAGCAGTTTAGAGGACAACGCCTACGAGCAGTACTTC
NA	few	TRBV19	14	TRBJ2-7	CASSTYRETYEQYF	TGTGCCAGTAGTACCTACAGGGAAACCTACGAGCAGTACTTC
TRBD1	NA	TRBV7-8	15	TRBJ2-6	CASSQGGGGANVLTF	TGTGCCAGCAGCCAAGGGGGCGGTGGGGCCAACGTCCTGACTTTC
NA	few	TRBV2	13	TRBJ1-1	CASRVDPRVEAFF	TGTGCCAGCAGGGTGGACCCCCGTGTAGAAGCTTTCTTT
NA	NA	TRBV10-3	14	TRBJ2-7	CAISTKTGRHEQYF	TGTGCCATCAGTACCAAAACAGGGAGACACGAGCAGTACTTC
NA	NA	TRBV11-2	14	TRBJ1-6	CASSFSGDNSPLHF	TGTGCCAGCAGCTTCTCAGGGGATAATTCACCCCTCCACTTT
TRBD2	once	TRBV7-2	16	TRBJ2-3	CASSLNGLGSTDTQYF	TGTGCCAGCAGCTTAAACGGACTAGGGAGCACAGATACGCAGTATTTT
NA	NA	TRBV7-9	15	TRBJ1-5	CASSLIGGGNQPQHF	TGTGCCAGCAGCTTAATCGGAGGAGGCAATCAGCCCCAGCATTTT
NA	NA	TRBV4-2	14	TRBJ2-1	CASSQFQGDNEQFF	TGTGCCAGCAGCCAGTTTCAGGGAGACAATGAGCAGTTCTTC
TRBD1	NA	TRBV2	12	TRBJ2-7	CAPTGQGYEQYF	TGTGCCCCCACGGGACAGGGTTACGAGCAGTACTTC
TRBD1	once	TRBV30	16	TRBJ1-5	CAWTREGTGSNQPQHF	TGTGCCTGGACCCGGGAGGGGACAGGCAGCAATCAGCCCCAGCATTTT
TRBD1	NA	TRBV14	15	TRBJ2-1	CASSILYRGRNEQFF	TGTGCCAGCAGCATCTTATACAGGGGGCGGAATGAGCAGTTCTTC
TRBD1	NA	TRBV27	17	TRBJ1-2	CASSPGTGLQNNYGYTF	TGTGCCAGCAGTCCCGGGACAGGTCTTCAAAATAACTATGGCTACACCTTC
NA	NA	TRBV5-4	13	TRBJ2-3	CASIPPDRGAQYF	TGTGCCAGCATCCCCCCCGACCGGGGTGCGCAGTATTTT
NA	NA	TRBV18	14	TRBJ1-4	CASSPVRWSEKLFF	TGTGCCAGCTCACCAGTGCGATGGAGTGAAAAACTGTTTTTT
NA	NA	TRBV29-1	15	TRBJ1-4	CSVVAETSTNEKLFF	TGCAGCGTTGTAGCGGAGACCTCAACTAATGAAAAACTGTTTTTT
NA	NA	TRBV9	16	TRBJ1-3	CASSPHPDNSGNTIYF	TGTGCCAGCAGCCCCCACCCAGACAACTCTGGAAACACCATATATTTT
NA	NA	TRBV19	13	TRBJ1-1	CASSITMNTEAFF	TGTGCCAGTAGTATAACGATGAACACTGAAGCTTTCTTT
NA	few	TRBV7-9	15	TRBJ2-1	CASSPTASGVNEQFF	TGTGCCAGCAGCCCAACCGCCTCAGGGGTAAATGAGCAGTTCTTC
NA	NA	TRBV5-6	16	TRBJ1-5	CASSQTSGRANQPQHF	TGTGCCAGCAGCCAAACGTCGGGCAGGGCCAATCAGCCCCAGCATTTT
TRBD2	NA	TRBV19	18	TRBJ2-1	CASSIDALGTSRYNEQFF	TGTGCCAGTAGTATAGATGCCCTAGGGACTAGCAGATACAATGAGCAGTTCTTC
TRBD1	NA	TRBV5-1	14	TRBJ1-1	CASSGQGMNTEAFF	TGCGCCAGCAGCGGACAGGGCATGAACACTGAAGCTTTCTTT
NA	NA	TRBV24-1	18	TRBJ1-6	CATSVTGHKDSYNSPLHF	TGTGCCACCAGTGTCACCGGTCACAAAGACTCCTATAATTCACCCCTCCACTTT
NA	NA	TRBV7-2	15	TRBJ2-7	CASSLGFRSGYEQYF	TGTGCCAGCAGCCTTGGGTTCCGTAGCGGATACGAGCAGTACTTC
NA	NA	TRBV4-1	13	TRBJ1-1	CASSYRGSTEAFF	TGCGCCAGCAGCTACCGTGGGAGCACTGAAGCTTTCTTT
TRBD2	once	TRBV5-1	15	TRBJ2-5	CASSLGLAGGETQYF	TGCGCCAGCAGCTTGGGACTAGCGGGAGGGGAGACCCAGTACTTC
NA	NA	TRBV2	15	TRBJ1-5	CASSPGQLSNQPQHF	TGTGCCAGCAGTCCCGGACAACTTTCCAATCAGCCCCAGCATTTT
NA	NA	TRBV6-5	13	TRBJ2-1	CASKRDTNNEQFF	TGTGCCAGCAAACGGGACACTAACAATGAGCAGTTCTTC
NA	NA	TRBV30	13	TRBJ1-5	CAWSVGSNQPQHF	TGTGCCTGGAGTGTGGGGAGCAATCAGCCCCAGCATTTT
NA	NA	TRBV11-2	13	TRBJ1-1	CASSSQMNTEAFF	TGTGCCAGCAGCTCCCAGATGAACACTGAAGCTTTCTTT
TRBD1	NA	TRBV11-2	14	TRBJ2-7	CASSRQGATYEQYF	TGTGCCAGCAGTAGACAGGGGGCTACCTACGAGCAGTACTTC
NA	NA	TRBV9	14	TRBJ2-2	CASSVVTSTGELFF	TGTGCCAGCAGCGTAGTTACTAGCACCGGGGAGCTGTTTTTT
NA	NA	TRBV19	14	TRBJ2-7	CASRRTQGSYEQYF	TGTGCCAGTAGGAGAACACAGGGATCCTACGAGCAGTACTTC
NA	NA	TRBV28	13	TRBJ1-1	CASSRRMNTEAFF	TGTGCCAGCAGTCGACGAATGAACACTGAAGCTTTCTTT
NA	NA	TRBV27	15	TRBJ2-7	CASSKGLRKTYEQYF	TGTGCCAGCAGTAAAGGACTACGCAAAACCTACGAGCAGTACTTC
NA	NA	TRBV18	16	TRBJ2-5	CASSPGIIGKGETQYF	TGTGCCAGCTCACCGGGAATAATCGGTAAAGGGGAGACCCAGTACTTC
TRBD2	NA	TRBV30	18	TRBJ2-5	CAWSVLLAGSPSQETQYF	TGTGCCTGGAGTGTATTACTAGCGGGGTCTCCGAGCCAAGAGACCCAGTACTTC